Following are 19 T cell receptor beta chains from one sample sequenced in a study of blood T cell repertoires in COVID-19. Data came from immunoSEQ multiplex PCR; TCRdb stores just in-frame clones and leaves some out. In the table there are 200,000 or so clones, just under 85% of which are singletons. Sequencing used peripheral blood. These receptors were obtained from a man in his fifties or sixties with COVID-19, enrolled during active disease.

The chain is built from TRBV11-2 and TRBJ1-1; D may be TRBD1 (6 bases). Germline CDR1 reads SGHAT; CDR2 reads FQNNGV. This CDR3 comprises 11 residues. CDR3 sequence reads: CVRGGNTEAFF. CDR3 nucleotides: TGTGTTAGGGGGGGAAACACTGAAGCTTTCTTT.

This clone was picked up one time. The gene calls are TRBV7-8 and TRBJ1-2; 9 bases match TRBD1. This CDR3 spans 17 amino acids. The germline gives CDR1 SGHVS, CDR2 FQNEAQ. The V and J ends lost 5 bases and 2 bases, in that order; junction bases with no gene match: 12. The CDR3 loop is CASSLASKTGGNYGYTF. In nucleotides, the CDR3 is TGTGCCAGCAGCCTCGCCTCTAAGACAGGGGGGAACTATGGCTACACCTTC.

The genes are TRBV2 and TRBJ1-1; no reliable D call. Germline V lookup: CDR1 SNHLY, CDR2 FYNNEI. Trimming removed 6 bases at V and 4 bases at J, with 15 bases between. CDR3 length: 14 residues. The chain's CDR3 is CASSFAPVGTEAFF. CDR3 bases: TGTGCCAGCAGCTTCGCCCCGGTCGGCACTGAAGCTTTCTTT.

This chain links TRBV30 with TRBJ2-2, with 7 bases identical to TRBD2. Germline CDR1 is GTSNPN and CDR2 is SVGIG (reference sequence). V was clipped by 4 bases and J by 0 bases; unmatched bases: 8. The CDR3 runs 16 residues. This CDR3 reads CAWIPPGLTNTGELFF. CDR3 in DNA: TGTGCCTGGATCCCGCCGGGACTAACGAACACCGGGGAGCTGTTTTTT.

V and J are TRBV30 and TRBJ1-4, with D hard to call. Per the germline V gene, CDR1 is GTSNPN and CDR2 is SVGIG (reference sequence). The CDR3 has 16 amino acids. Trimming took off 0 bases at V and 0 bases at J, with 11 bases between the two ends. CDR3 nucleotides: TGTGCCTGGAGTGTCCTTTACAGAGCAACTAATGAAAAACTGTTTTTT. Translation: CAWSVLYRATNEKLFF. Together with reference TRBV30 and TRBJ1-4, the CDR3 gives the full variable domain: SQTIHQWPATLVQPVGSPLSLECTVEGTSNPNLYWYRQAAGRGLQLLFYSVGIGQISSEVPQNLSASRPQDRQFILSSKKLLLSDSGFYLCAWSVLYRATNEKLFFGSGTQLSVL.

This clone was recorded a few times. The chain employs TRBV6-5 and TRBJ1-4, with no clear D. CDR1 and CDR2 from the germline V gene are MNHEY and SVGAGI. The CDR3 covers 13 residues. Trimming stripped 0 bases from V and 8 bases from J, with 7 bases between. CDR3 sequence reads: CASSYSLREKLFF. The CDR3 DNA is TGTGCCAGCAGTTACTCGCTCAGGGAAAAACTGTTTTTT.

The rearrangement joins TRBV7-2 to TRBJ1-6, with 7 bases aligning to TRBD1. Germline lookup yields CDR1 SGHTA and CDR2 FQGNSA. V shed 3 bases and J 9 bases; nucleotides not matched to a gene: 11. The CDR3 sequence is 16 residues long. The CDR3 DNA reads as TGTGCCAGCAGCTTGTACAGGGGAATGGGTAGTTCACCCCTCCACTTT. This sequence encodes CASSLYRGMGSSPLHF.

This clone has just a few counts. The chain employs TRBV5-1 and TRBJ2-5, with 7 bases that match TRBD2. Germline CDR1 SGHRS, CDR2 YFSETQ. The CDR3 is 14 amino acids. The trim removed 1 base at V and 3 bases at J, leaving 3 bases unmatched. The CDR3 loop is CASSLWGGKETQYF. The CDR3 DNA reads TGCGCCAGCAGCTTGTGGGGAGGGAAAGAGACCCAGTACTTC.

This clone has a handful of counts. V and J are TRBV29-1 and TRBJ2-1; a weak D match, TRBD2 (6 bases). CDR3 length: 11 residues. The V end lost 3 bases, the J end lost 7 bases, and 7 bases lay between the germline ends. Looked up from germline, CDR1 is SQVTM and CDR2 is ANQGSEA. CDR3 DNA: TGCAGCGTTGATCGGGGGAATGAGCAGTTCTTC. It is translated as CSVDRGNEQFF.

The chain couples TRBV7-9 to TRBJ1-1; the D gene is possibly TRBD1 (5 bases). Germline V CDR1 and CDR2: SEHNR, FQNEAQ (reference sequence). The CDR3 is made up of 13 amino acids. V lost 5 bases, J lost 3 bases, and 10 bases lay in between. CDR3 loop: CASSLTGDTEAFF. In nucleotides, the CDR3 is TGTGCCAGCAGCCTCACAGGAGACACTGAAGCTTTCTTT.

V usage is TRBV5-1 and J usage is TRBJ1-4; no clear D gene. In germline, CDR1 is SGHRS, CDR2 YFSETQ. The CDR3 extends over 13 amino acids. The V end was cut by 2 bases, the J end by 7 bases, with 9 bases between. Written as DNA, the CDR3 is TGCGCCAGCAGCTTCCAGGATACTGAAAAACTGTTTTTT. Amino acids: CASSFQDTEKLFF.

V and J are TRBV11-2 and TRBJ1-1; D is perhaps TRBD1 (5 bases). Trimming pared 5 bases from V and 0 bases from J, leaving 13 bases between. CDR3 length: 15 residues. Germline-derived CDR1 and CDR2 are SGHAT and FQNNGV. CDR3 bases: TGTGCCAGCAGCCCCAGACAGAATCTGAACACTGAAGCTTTCTTT. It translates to CASSPRQNLNTEAFF.

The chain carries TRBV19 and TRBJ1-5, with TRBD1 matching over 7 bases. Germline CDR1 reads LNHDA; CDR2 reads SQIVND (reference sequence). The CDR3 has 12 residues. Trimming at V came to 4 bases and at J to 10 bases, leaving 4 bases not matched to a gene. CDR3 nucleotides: TGTGCCAGTAGTAGCCAGGGGGGACCCCAGCATTTT. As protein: CASSSQGGPQHF.

CDR3 sequence: CASSYSSRGGNTIYF. CDR3 in DNA: TGTGCCAGCAGTTACTCGTCCAGGGGTGGAAACACCATATATTTT. V is TRBV6-5 and J is TRBJ1-3, with D maybe TRBD1 (6 bases). The CDR3 extends over 15 amino acids. The V end was cut by 0 bases, the J end by 3 bases, with 9 bases between. Per germline, CDR1 MNHEY and CDR2 SVGAGI.

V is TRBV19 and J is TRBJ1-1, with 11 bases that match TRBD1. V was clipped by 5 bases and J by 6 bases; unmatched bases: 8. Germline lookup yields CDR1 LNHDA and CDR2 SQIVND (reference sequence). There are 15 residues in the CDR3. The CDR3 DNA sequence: TGTGCCAGTAGTCTCCTGGACAGGGGGCACGCTGAAGCTTTCTTT. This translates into CASSLLDRGHAEAFF.

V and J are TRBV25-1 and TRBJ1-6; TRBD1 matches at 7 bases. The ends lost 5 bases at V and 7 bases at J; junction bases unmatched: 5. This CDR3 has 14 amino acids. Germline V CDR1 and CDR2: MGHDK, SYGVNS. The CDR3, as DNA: TGTGCCAGCAGTACCGGGACAGCGAATTCACCCCTCCACTTT. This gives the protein CASSTGTANSPLHF.

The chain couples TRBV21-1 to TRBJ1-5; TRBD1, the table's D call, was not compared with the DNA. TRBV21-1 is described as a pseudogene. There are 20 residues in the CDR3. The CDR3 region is CASSKEKGTGFEYSNQPQHF. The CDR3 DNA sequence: TGTGCCAGCAGCAAAGAGAAAGGGACAGGGTTTGAGTATAGCAATCAGCCCCAGCATTTT.

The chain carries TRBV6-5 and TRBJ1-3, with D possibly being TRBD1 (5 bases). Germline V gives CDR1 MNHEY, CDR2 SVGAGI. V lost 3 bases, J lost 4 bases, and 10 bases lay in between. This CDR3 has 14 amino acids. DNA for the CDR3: TGTGCCAGCAGTTATAGCAGGGAAGGAAACACCATATATTTT. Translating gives CASSYSREGNTIYF.

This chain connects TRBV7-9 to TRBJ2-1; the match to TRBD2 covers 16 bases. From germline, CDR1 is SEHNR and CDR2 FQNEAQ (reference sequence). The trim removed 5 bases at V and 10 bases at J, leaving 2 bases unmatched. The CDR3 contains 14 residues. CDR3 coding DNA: TGTGCCAGCAGCCCGGGACTAGCGGGGGGGGAGCAGTTCTTC. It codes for CASSPGLAGGEQFF.